The T cell receptor (beta chain) under discussion was sequenced for a study of T cells in Graves' hyperthyroidism and ophthalmopathy (dated by TCRdb to between 2019 and 2020). In terms of the full investigation: A discovery cohort of approximately 97 patients, 43 with Graves' ophthalmopathy and 57 with stable Graves' hyperthyroidism, was used to find distinguishing TCR V-J signatures. Whether ophthalmopathy could be predicted prospectively was tested in an independent validation cohort made up of under 20 hyperthyroidism patients plus 17 patients who later progressed to ophthalmopathy. The 75 to 100 discovery patients were randomly split 7:3 into training and test sets. In roughly six Graves' hyperthyroidism patients, the study also compared T-cell repertoires from thyroid tissue with T-cell repertoires from blood. According to the paper, TCR Vbeta CDR3 sequencing was carried out on 135 peripheral blood samples, which came from under 50 ophthalmopathy, 80 or so hyperthyroidism and about 17 progressor patients. After blood sampling, hyperthyroidism patients were treated with methimazole at a starting dose of 30 mg daily, and ophthalmopathy patients were treated with high-dose intravenous methylprednisolone. Study-wide findings and limitations: Sample size was not statistically predetermined, and investigators were not blinded to group allocation. In validation, the model predicted progression to ophthalmopathy a median of roughly 6.1 months before onset, with over 60% sensitivity and around 76% specificity. Most expanded thyroid clonotypes (frequency above 0.001) were also detected in blood, suggesting blood repertoires may reflect thyroid immune responses. Ophthalmopathy was separated from stable hyperthyroidism by a 13 V-J signature model, with approximately 90% sensitivity and roughly 81% specificity obtained in cross-validation and 80%/75% obtained in testing.

Reading the germline V gene gives CDR1 ENHRY and CDR2 SYGVKD. V is shortened by 2 bases, J by 1 base, and the region joining them spans 9 bases. The cysteine opens and the phenylalanine closes a CDR3 of 14 amino acids. Of the read, only the CDR3 DNA is kept; its 42 bases are in frame from base 1. With regard to this clonotype: Its antigen is still unknown. No clone much larger than this one lies a single base away; base qualities are absent.

Amplification of TCR beta CDR3 regions was carried out from RNA transcripts. The TCR CDR3 was subjected to a first round of RT-PCR using the HTBI primer set and the Qiagen OneStep RT-PCR kit. Libraries were constructed in a second round of multiplex PCR, after which size selection and purification were carried out. Paired-end sequencing of the libraries was performed with 100 bp reads on an Illumina HiSeq2000. Per the authors' processing: SOAPnuke was used to process the raw data, with reads discarded if the reads contained adapters or uncalled bases, had a mean Phred below 15, or lacked an exact constant-primer or identifier match. High-quality paired reads were merged using COPE v1.2.5, and each unique nucleotide sequence was defined as a clonotype. MiTCR v1.1 was used to align the clonotypes against IMGT TRBV, TRBD and TRBJ reference segments. Analysis was restricted to V-J combinations with a frequency above 0.0001, which covered roughly 99% of repertoires. A TCS score was defined as the ratio between F50 (clonal expansion) and ExV (chaos), using BLOSUM62-based TCRdist between CDR3 peptides within each V-J. Welch's t-statistics and random forest reduced fewer than 550 V-J features to some 14, which were used in a naive Bayes classifier (R e1071). TCRdb reprocessed the public reads (quality trimming at Q25 with fastp, clone calling with MiXCR) and kept in-frame beta chains. Rows with a matching CDR3 protein are joined into one entry that keeps the most common DNA and genes. The V and J calls and clone size are TCRdb's, not the authors'. The sample data list 600,000 or so distinct CDR3 sequences, and more than 45% of these were observed just once. The ten biggest clones cover about 8.2% of the sample.

Stable Graves' hyperthyroidism was defined as no progression to ophthalmopathy during 18 months of follow-up. Hyperthyroidism patients were newly diagnosed, had a disease duration of under 2 months, and were aged 18 to 65 years. Patients with uncontrolled infections, other autoimmune diseases, pregnancy or lactation were excluded. Diagnoses were based on clinical symptoms, serum thyroxine and TRAb, thyroid ultrasound and orbital computed tomography. Trizol reagent was used to extract total RNA, and RNA quality was then checked on an Agilent 2100 Bioanalyzer. The sequence came from a woman under 30 with Graves' hyperthyroidism. Donor details come from another sample of the same person, matched by shared clones. Specimen: peripheral blood or thyroid tissue (not recorded which). The receptor chain draws on TRBV10-3 and TRBJ2-7; no D gene is confidently identified. The nucleotides read TGTGCCATCAGTGAGATGGCGAGTTCCTACGAGCAGTACTTC. Its product reads: CAISEMASSYEQYF.